The rows below give T cell receptor beta chains drawn from one sample of a study of T-cell reconstitution after alpha-beta-depleted transplantation in children. TCRdb processed the PCR reads anew with MiXCR; each CDR3 protein has one entry. The sample holds roughly 350,000 distinct CDR3 sequences, around 15% seen once. Sample: PBMCs, mostly from graft donor cells, taken 360 days after TCRalphabeta/CD19-depleted stem cell transplant. These receptors came from a male patient aged 2-10 years who had a stem cell transplant for acute lymphoblastic leukemia, so the T cells may come from the graft donor. The CDR3 runs from the conserved cysteine through the conserved F or W. The order of the fields is CDR3 DNA, CDR3 protein, V gene, D gene, clone size, J gene. The D gene is left open where the match is weak. Expanded clones get a size class; other rows say once, few or many, or leave the size out.

CDR3 DNA: TGCGCCAGCAGCTCGTCGACAGATAACTACGAGCAGTACTTC
CDR3 protein: CASSSSTDNYEQYF
V gene: TRBV5-1
D gene: NA
clone size: NA
J gene: TRBJ2-7

CDR3 DNA: TGTGCCAGCAGCTTATCTACAGGGGGCGGGTACGAGCAGTACTTC
CDR3 protein: CASSLSTGGGYEQYF
V gene: TRBV11-2
D gene: TRBD1
clone size: NA
J gene: TRBJ2-7

CDR3 DNA: TGTGCCAGCAGCCCACAGGTTGCCACCGGGGAGCTGTTTTTT
CDR3 protein: CASSPQVATGELFF
V gene: TRBV3-1
D gene: NA
clone size: NA
J gene: TRBJ2-2

CDR3 DNA: TGTGCCAGCAGTTACTCCCTCGGGGCGGGAGATACGCAGTATTTT
CDR3 protein: CASSYSLGAGDTQYF
V gene: TRBV6-5
D gene: NA
clone size: few
J gene: TRBJ2-3

CDR3 DNA: TGTGCCAGCAGCTTAGCGGGAGGGACCCACGAGCAGTACTTC
CDR3 protein: CASSLAGGTHEQYF
V gene: TRBV12-3/TRBV12-4
D gene: TRBD2
clone size: NA
J gene: TRBJ2-7

CDR3 DNA: TGTGCCACCAGTGGACAGGGGCAAGAGACCCAGTACTTC
CDR3 protein: CATSGQGQETQYF
V gene: TRBV24-1
D gene: TRBD1
clone size: few
J gene: TRBJ2-5

CDR3 DNA: TGCAGCGTTGAACGGACCACTGAAGCTTTCTTT
CDR3 protein: CSVERTTEAFF
V gene: TRBV29-1
D gene: NA
clone size: few
J gene: TRBJ1-1

CDR3 DNA: TGTGCCAGCAGCCAAGAGCGTGGATACGTAGAGCAGTTCTTC
CDR3 protein: CASSQERGYVEQFF
V gene: TRBV4-2
D gene: NA
clone size: NA
J gene: TRBJ2-1

CDR3 DNA: TGCGCCAGCAGACCCCGAGCGGCCTACGAGCAGTACTTC
CDR3 protein: CASRPRAAYEQYF
V gene: TRBV5-1
D gene: NA
clone size: NA
J gene: TRBJ2-7

CDR3 DNA: TGTGCCAGCAGTTTCAATAGGGGCCCCGTAGATGGCTACACCTTC
CDR3 protein: CASSFNRGPVDGYTF
V gene: TRBV12-3/TRBV12-4
D gene: NA
clone size: NA
J gene: TRBJ1-2

CDR3 DNA: TGTGCCAGCAGTTTCACTCCTCCAGGGGGGCTTTCCGCGAGTGGGCCCACAGATACGCAGTATTTT
CDR3 protein: CASSFTPPGGLSASGPTDTQYF
V gene: TRBV12-3/TRBV12-4
D gene: NA
clone size: NA
J gene: TRBJ2-3

CDR3 DNA: TGTGCCAGCAGCGTAACCAGAGATTCGGACACTGAAGCTTTCTTT
CDR3 protein: CASSVTRDSDTEAFF
V gene: TRBV9
D gene: NA
clone size: few
J gene: TRBJ1-1

CDR3 DNA: TGTGCCAGCAGCTTAAAGGATAGGAGCTCCTACAATGAGCAGTTCTTC
CDR3 protein: CASSLKDRSSYNEQFF
V gene: TRBV7-9
D gene: NA
clone size: NA
J gene: TRBJ2-1

CDR3 DNA: TGTGCCAGTAGTACCCAAGAGAAGACAGGGCTTAAGGATTTT
CDR3 protein: CASSTQEKTGLKDF
V gene: TRBV19
D gene: TRBD1
clone size: NA
J gene: TRBJ2-3

CDR3 DNA: TGCAGTGCTAGAGTTGTGAAGCGGGGTTACAATGAGCAGTTCTTC
CDR3 protein: CSARVVKRGYNEQFF
V gene: TRBV20-1
D gene: TRBD2
clone size: NA
J gene: TRBJ2-1

CDR3 DNA: TGCAGCGCCCAGGGGTTTACCTTACAAGAGACCCAGTACTTC
CDR3 protein: CSAQGFTLQETQYF
V gene: TRBV29-1
D gene: NA
clone size: NA
J gene: TRBJ2-5

CDR3 DNA: TGTGCCAGCAGCGTGACAGGGGCAGAGACCCAGTACTTC
CDR3 protein: CASSVTGAETQYF
V gene: TRBV11-2
D gene: TRBD1
clone size: many
J gene: TRBJ2-5

CDR3 DNA: TGTGCCAGCAGCCAATCCGGTTGGGATGAGCAGTTCTTC
CDR3 protein: CASSQSGWDEQFF
V gene: TRBV14
D gene: NA
clone size: NA
J gene: TRBJ2-1

CDR3 DNA: TGTGCCAGCAGTTTGTACAGAAACTATGGCTACACCTTC
CDR3 protein: CASSLYRNYGYTF
V gene: TRBV12-3/TRBV12-4
D gene: NA
clone size: few
J gene: TRBJ1-2

CDR3 DNA: TGTGCCAGCAGCCAAGAACAGCCGGGGGTCAATGGGCCCCAGCATTTT
CDR3 protein: CASSQEQPGVNGPQHF
V gene: TRBV3-1
D gene: NA
clone size: few
J gene: TRBJ1-5

CDR3 DNA: TGTGCCATCAGTGAGCCCCTAGCGGGCAATGAGCAGTTCTTC
CDR3 protein: CAISEPLAGNEQFF
V gene: TRBV10-3
D gene: TRBD2
clone size: few
J gene: TRBJ2-1

CDR3 DNA: TGCGCCAGCAGCTTGTGGCCGGGAGGGTACAATGAGCAGTTCTTC
CDR3 protein: CASSLWPGGYNEQFF
V gene: TRBV5-1
D gene: TRBD2
clone size: many
J gene: TRBJ2-1

CDR3 DNA: TGTGCCAGCAGTTACTCGACTAGGCGAGGCGATACGCAGTATTTT
CDR3 protein: CASSYSTRRGDTQYF
V gene: TRBV6-5
D gene: NA
clone size: NA
J gene: TRBJ2-3

CDR3 DNA: TGTGCCAGCAGCCAAAACCCATATAGCAATCAGCCCCAGCATTTT
CDR3 protein: CASSQNPYSNQPQHF
V gene: TRBV12-3/TRBV12-4
D gene: NA
clone size: NA
J gene: TRBJ1-5

CDR3 DNA: TGTGCCAGCAGCTTACGTTATCCTGAGCAGTACTTC
CDR3 protein: CASSLRYPEQYF
V gene: TRBV7-9
D gene: NA
clone size: few
J gene: TRBJ2-7

CDR3 DNA: TGCGCCAGCAGCCAAGCTAGCGGGAACCTTCGGGAGCAGTTCTTC
CDR3 protein: CASSQASGNLREQFF
V gene: TRBV4-1
D gene: TRBD2
clone size: many
J gene: TRBJ2-1

CDR3 DNA: TGTGCCAGCTCACCACCGGGCCGGGGGAAGGGCACTGAAGCTTTCTTT
CDR3 protein: CASSPPGRGKGTEAFF
V gene: TRBV18
D gene: NA
clone size: few
J gene: TRBJ1-1

CDR3 DNA: TGTGCCAGCAGCCACCTACCCTCCACAGATACGCAGTATTTT
CDR3 protein: CASSHLPSTDTQYF
V gene: TRBV11-1
D gene: NA
clone size: few
J gene: TRBJ2-3

CDR3 DNA: TGCAGCGTCCGGGACAGGGTTGTGCAGTACTTC
CDR3 protein: CSVRDRVVQYF
V gene: TRBV29-1
D gene: TRBD1
clone size: NA
J gene: TRBJ2-7

CDR3 DNA: TGCAGCGCCCTGGGACCCGGGACAGGGTTTCAAGAGACCCAGTACTTC
CDR3 protein: CSALGPGTGFQETQYF
V gene: TRBV29-1
D gene: TRBD1
clone size: many
J gene: TRBJ2-5

CDR3 DNA: TGTGCCAGCAGCCTCCGGGACAGGGACTCCTACGAGCAGTACTTC
CDR3 protein: CASSLRDRDSYEQYF
V gene: TRBV3-1
D gene: TRBD1
clone size: NA
J gene: TRBJ2-7

CDR3 DNA: TGTGCCAGCAGCGTAGACGGGTACGGGAAAGATACGCAGTATTTT
CDR3 protein: CASSVDGYGKDTQYF
V gene: TRBV9
D gene: NA
clone size: NA
J gene: TRBJ2-3

CDR3 DNA: TGTGCCAGCAGCTTGATCGGGAGGACCACCGGGGAGCTGTTTTTT
CDR3 protein: CASSLIGRTTGELFF
V gene: TRBV5-6
D gene: TRBD2
clone size: NA
J gene: TRBJ2-2

CDR3 DNA: TGTGCCATCAGGGCTAGCGGCGACAAACTAAGGTCCTACGAGCAGTACTTC
CDR3 protein: CAIRASGDKLRSYEQYF
V gene: TRBV10-3
D gene: TRBD2
clone size: NA
J gene: TRBJ2-7

CDR3 DNA: TGTGCCAGCAGTTACGGACTAGGGGGGCAAGAGACCCAGTACTTC
CDR3 protein: CASSYGLGGQETQYF
V gene: TRBV6-2/TRBV6-3
D gene: NA
clone size: few
J gene: TRBJ2-5

CDR3 DNA: TGCAGTGCCAGAAGGCCGGGACAGGGACTGCGGGAGCAGTACTTC
CDR3 protein: CSARRPGQGLREQYF
V gene: TRBV20-1
D gene: TRBD1
clone size: NA
J gene: TRBJ2-7

CDR3 DNA: TGTGCCAGCAGCGGGCCTTCCTACGAGCAGTACTTC
CDR3 protein: CASSGPSYEQYF
V gene: TRBV7-9
D gene: NA
clone size: many
J gene: TRBJ2-7

CDR3 DNA: TGTGCCAGCAGTCCTTGGACAAGCGCGAACACTGAAGCTTTCTTT
CDR3 protein: CASSPWTSANTEAFF
V gene: TRBV27
D gene: NA
clone size: few
J gene: TRBJ1-1

CDR3 DNA: TGTGCCAGCAGTAGGACAGGGGGGGACTATGGCTACACCTTC
CDR3 protein: CASSRTGGDYGYTF
V gene: TRBV12-3/TRBV12-4
D gene: TRBD1
clone size: NA
J gene: TRBJ1-2

CDR3 DNA: TGTGCCAGTAGTCCCACTCTAGGGATGGACTCCTACAATGAGCAGTTCTTC
CDR3 protein: CASSPTLGMDSYNEQFF
V gene: TRBV19
D gene: NA
clone size: NA
J gene: TRBJ2-1

CDR3 DNA: TGTGCCATCAGTTTTAGGAGACTAGCGGGCTCCAGCTCCTACAATGAGCAGTTCTTC
CDR3 protein: CAISFRRLAGSSSYNEQFF
V gene: TRBV10-3
D gene: TRBD2
clone size: NA
J gene: TRBJ2-1

CDR3 DNA: TGCAGCGTTGATGCTGGGGCGGTTCAAGAGACCCAGTACTTC
CDR3 protein: CSVDAGAVQETQYF
V gene: TRBV29-1
D gene: NA
clone size: NA
J gene: TRBJ2-5

CDR3 DNA: TGTGCCAGCAGATCGCGGACTAGCGGAGAGACCCAGTACTTC
CDR3 protein: CASRSRTSGETQYF
V gene: TRBV28
D gene: TRBD2
clone size: once
J gene: TRBJ2-5